This T cell receptor (beta chain) was captured in a study of identical twins. Regarding the study as a whole: Out-of-frame alpha sequences that twins shared showed excess low generation probability. Whereas memory repertoires showed no such difference, abundant cord blood beta clonotypes carried fewer insertions. Less excess twin sharing appeared in beta out-of-frame sequences.

Unique molecular identifiers were present on cDNA, and template switching added a universal primer site. One entry per CDR3 protein, called by TCRdb with MiXCR from the 5' RACE reads. The sample shows about 690,000 distinct CDR3 sequences, 6.1% of them seen only once. Worth noting for this clonotype: Its antigen is not known.

The CDR3 is 13 residues long. V was trimmed by 6 bases and J by 7 bases, leaving 13 bases between them. Germline V lookup: CDR1 KGHSH, CDR2 LQKENI. The chain recombines TRBV18 with TRBJ2-4; a weak D match, TRBD1 (7 bases). The TCR sequence derives from a man between 18 and 35 years old in good health. Sequenced input: naive T cells sorted from blood. The CDR3 is CASSEGQLNIQYF. The CDR3, as DNA: TGTGCCAGCTCGGAGGGACAGCTGAACATTCAGTACTTC.